Presented here are 21 T cell receptor beta chains from one specimen sequenced in a study of T-cell memory formation after mild COVID-19. TCRdb re-called the 5' RACE reads with MiXCR, one entry per CDR3 protein. The table includes fewer than 250,000 distinct CDR3 sequences, approximately 30% detected once. Sequencing was done on a sample of PBMCs or a T cell subset sorted from them (not recorded which). These receptors were obtained from an adult woman who had mild COVID-19 (a few samples of this study predate the infection). Cell type and time point are not known.

The chain has TRBV29-1 and TRBJ2-1; TRBD2 matches at 7 bases. V was clipped by 2 bases and J by 7 bases; unmatched bases: 2. CDR3 length equals 12 residues. CDR1 and CDR2 from the germline V gene are SQVTM and ANQGSEA. CDR3 region: CSVEMGGNEQFF. In DNA form, the CDR3 reads TGCAGCGTTGAAATGGGGGGGAATGAGCAGTTCTTC.

In its sample, this clonotype was seen once. The V gene is TRBV7-9, the J gene TRBJ2-3; 8 bases fit TRBD2. Germline CDR1 SEHNR, CDR2 FQNEAQ (reference sequence). With V trimmed by 3 bases and J by 5 bases, 22 bases remained unmatched. The CDR3 covers 20 residues. For the CDR3, the DNA is TGTGCCAGCAGCTTCTTACTTTCCCTACGGGGGGGCCTGGAGGGAGATACGCAGTATTTT. Translation gives CASSFLLSLRGGLEGDTQYF.

The chain employs TRBV12-3 or TRBV12-4 and TRBJ2-1, with TRBD1 as a possible D gene (6 bases). The V and J ends lost 3 bases and 2 bases respectively, with 14 bases between them. This CDR3 comprises 16 residues. DNA of the CDR3: TGTGCCAGCAGTTTTAGAGGTCAGGGGCCCTACAATGAGCAGTTCTTC. Translated, it gives CASSFRGQGPYNEQFF.

The J gene is TRBJ1-2, the V gene TRBV5-1; D possibly corresponds to TRBD1 (5 bases). Trimming removed 4 bases at V and 6 bases at J, with 19 bases between. The CDR3 extends over 15 amino acids. CDR1 is SGHRS and CDR2 is YFSETQ in the germline V gene. Here the CDR3 reads CASSPASWGGNGYTF. CDR3 bases: TGCGCCAGCAGCCCTGCCTCGTGGGGCGGGAATGGCTACACCTTC.

Here the CDR3 reads CASSLRRGFPTEAFF. CDR3 bases: TGTGCCAGCAGCTTACGTAGGGGCTTCCCCACTGAAGCTTTCTTT. The genes are TRBV7-9 and TRBJ1-1, with a weak D call TRBD1 (5 bases). Germline CDR1 is SEHNR and CDR2 is FQNEAQ (reference sequence). This CDR3 is 15 amino acids long. The ends were cut back, 2 bases at V and 4 bases at J, with 14 bases in the middle.

The sample holds a few counts of this clonotype. V is TRBV5-1 and J is TRBJ2-5; D not certain. V gave up 0 bases and J gave up 0 bases, with 9 bases separating them. Germline V gene lookup returns CDR1 SGHRS and CDR2 YFSETQ. The length of the CDR3 is 15 residues. Written as DNA, the CDR3 is TGCGCCAGCAGCTTGGAGGTGGGGTACCAAGAGACCCAGTACTTC. Protein product: CASSLEVGYQETQYF.

This clonotype was detected a few times. The chain uses TRBV4-3 and TRBJ2-7; D not resolved. Germline-derived CDR1 and CDR2 are LGHNA and YSLEER. With 0 bases removed from V and 2 bases from J, the gap between germline ends came to 14 bases. CDR3 length: 16 residues. The CDR3 region is CASSQDITRAPYEQYF. CDR3 DNA sequence: TGCGCCAGCAGCCAAGATATTACCCGGGCACCCTACGAGCAGTACTTC.

The chain combines TRBV5-1 with TRBJ2-2; TRBD1 agrees at 8 bases. Trimming at V came to 4 bases and at J to 4 bases, leaving 3 bases not matched to a gene. CDR1 SGHRS and CDR2 YFSETQ come from the germline V gene. The length of the CDR3 is 14 residues. CDR3 in amino acids: CASSPTGGTGELFF. CDR3 in DNA: TGCGCCAGCAGCCCTACAGGGGGCACCGGGGAGCTGTTTTTT.

The genes are TRBV12-3 or TRBV12-4 and TRBJ2-1, with no clear D. CDR3 length equals 15 residues. The V end was cut by 2 bases, the J end by 7 bases, with 15 bases between. CDR3 sequence reads: CASSLWSVDGNEQFF. DNA of the CDR3: TGTGCCAGCAGTTTATGGAGCGTTGACGGGAATGAGCAGTTCTTC.

The V call is TRBV3-1, the J call TRBJ2-1; D gene uncertain. V was trimmed by 1 base and J by 10 bases, leaving 14 bases between them. The CDR3 totals 14 residues. The germline V gene encodes CDR1 LGHDT and CDR2 YNNKEL (reference sequence). This CDR3 is CASSQVPRFGEQFF. In DNA form, the CDR3 reads TGTGCCAGCAGCCAAGTCCCGAGGTTCGGAGAGCAGTTCTTC.

This clonotype showed up just a few times. The J gene is TRBJ2-5, the V gene TRBV3-1; a possible D gene is TRBD1 (6 bases). The germline CDR1 and CDR2 sequences are LGHDT and YNNKEL (reference sequence). The V and J ends lost 5 bases and 5 bases respectively, with 18 bases between them. This CDR3 spans 15 amino acids. Written as DNA, the CDR3 is TGTGCCAGCAGCTACAGGACCTCCCAGGGGGAGACCCAGTACTTC. Translation gives CASSYRTSQGETQYF.

The gene calls are TRBV21-1 and TRBJ1-2; TRBD1, as called in the table, went unchecked against the DNA. TRBV21-1 is assigned pseudogene status. The length of the CDR3 is 15 residues. CDR3 in DNA: TGTGCCAGCTCCCCGAGGACATCCTATAACTATGGCTACACCTTC. Its protein product is CASSPRTSYNYGYTF.

This clonotype was counted a few times. The chain couples TRBV2 to TRBJ1-1; D is unclear. Trimming removed 6 bases from V and 0 bases from J, with 11 bases in between. Germline CDR1 is SNHLY and CDR2 is FYNNEI. The CDR3 is made up of 14 amino acids. The CDR3: CASRDGPMNTEAFF. Here the CDR3 DNA reads TGTGCCAGCAGAGATGGGCCAATGAACACTGAAGCTTTCTTT.

Of note for this clonotype: A read error is possible here, since a much larger clone lies one base away. The chain uses TRBV2 and TRBJ1-1; no firm D call. The CDR3 is 13 residues long. The V end lost 1 base, the J end lost 1 base, and 4 bases lay between the germline ends. From germline, CDR1 is SNHLY and CDR2 FYNNEI. CDR3 residues: CASSEGENTEAFF. CDR3 DNA: TGTGCCAGCAGTGAAGGGGAGAACACTGAAGCTTTCTTT.

The chain joins TRBV7-3 to TRBJ2-1; D might be TRBD2 (5 bases). Trimming shortened V by 0 bases and J by 8 bases, and 8 bases separated the two germline ends. This CDR3 is built from 13 residues. CDR1 and CDR2 (germline): SGHTA, FQGTGA. The CDR3 reads CASSLTSDDEQFF. CDR3 DNA: TGTGCCAGCAGCTTAACTAGCGATGATGAGCAGTTCTTC.

The chain carries TRBV5-6 and TRBJ2-7, with 9 bases that match TRBD1. This CDR3 is built from 15 residues. Germline CDR1 reads SGHDT; CDR2 reads YYEEEE. V trimming: 0 bases; J trimming: 6 bases; junction bases outside the gene matches: 7. The CDR3: CASSLVTGQGVEQYF. CDR3 DNA sequence: TGTGCCAGCAGCTTGGTTACGGGACAGGGTGTCGAGCAGTACTTC. Looking up the rest from reference TRBV5-6 and TRBJ2-7 gives the full variable domain: DAGVTQSPTHLIKTRGQQVTLRCSPKSGHDTVSWYQQALGQGPQFIFQYYEEEERQRGNFPDRFSGHQFPNYSSELNVNALLLGDSALYLCASSLVTGQGVEQYFGPGTRLTVT.

The chain carries TRBV9 and TRBJ2-5, with TRBD1 identical over 8 bases. Germline V gives CDR1 SGDLS, CDR2 YYNGEE. V trimming: 2 bases; J trimming: 3 bases; junction bases outside the gene matches: 3. The CDR3 consists of 14 residues. The CDR3 is CASSVTGVKETQYF. The DNA of the CDR3 is TGTGCCAGCAGCGTGACAGGGGTGAAAGAGACCCAGTACTTC.

The genes are TRBV7-2 and TRBJ2-1; TRBD1 matches 9 bases. Trimming removed 5 bases from V and 12 bases from J; junction bases left unmatched: 17. The CDR3 is 16 amino acids. The germline gives CDR1 SGHTA, CDR2 FQGNSA. This chain's CDR3 is CASSPQAPGQGGSQFF. In DNA, the CDR3 is TGTGCCAGCAGCCCTCAAGCCCCGGGACAGGGCGGTTCGCAGTTCTTC. Using reference TRBV7-2 and TRBJ2-1 for the parts outside the CDR3, the full variable domain is GAGVSQSPSNKVTEKGKDVELRCDPISGHTALYWYRQSLGQGLEFLIYFQGNSAPDKSGLPSDRFSAERTGGSVSTLTIQRTQQEDSAVYLCASSPQAPGQGGSQFFGPGTRLTVL.

This clonotype appeared a few times. The V and J genes are TRBV7-9 and TRBJ1-3; D gene unclear. Per germline, CDR1 SEHNR and CDR2 FQNEAQ (reference sequence). The V end was cut by 5 bases, the J end by 7 bases, with 6 bases between. This CDR3 comprises 11 residues. The CDR3 nucleotides are TGTGCCAGCAGCCCCTCTAACACCATATATTTT. Encoded protein: CASSPSNTIYF.

The chain has TRBV5-4 and TRBJ1-1; tentatively, D is TRBD1 (5 bases). Trimming took off 4 bases at V and 0 bases at J, with 22 bases between the two ends. CDR1 is SGHNT and CDR2 is YYREEE in the germline V gene (reference sequence). The CDR3 length is 18 residues. The CDR3 spells CASSRTGRGLNVNTEAFF. Here the CDR3 DNA reads TGTGCCAGCAGCCGGACGGGGCGAGGATTAAATGTGAACACTGAAGCTTTCTTT.

The V and J genes are TRBV15 and TRBJ2-7, with 9 bases that match TRBD1. Germline V gene sequence: CDR1 LNHNV, CDR2 YYDKDF (reference sequence). The CDR3 runs to 15 residues. V lost 4 bases to trimming and J lost 3 bases; unmatched junction nucleotides: 7. The CDR3 sequence is CATSMQGQGLYEQYF. In DNA, the CDR3 is TGTGCCACCAGCATGCAGGGACAGGGACTCTACGAGCAGTACTTC.